This TCR beta chain originates from a study of technical replicates of blood from a handful of donors. There are 18 residues in the CDR3. In germline, CDR1 is MNHNS, CDR2 SASEGT. The trim removed 4 bases at V and 4 bases at J, leaving 12 bases unmatched. Using immunoSEQ multiplex PCR, the repertoire was profiled, and TCRdb retains in-frame clones only, with some absent. The data show tens of thousands of clones, 90% to 95% seen once. The clonotype was recovered from a human donor in good health. The sequencing sample was made of T cells isolated from PBMCs. V is TRBV6-1 and J is TRBJ2-3; 12 bases fit TRBD2. CDR3 region: CASSAFYPSGGAADTQYF. CDR3 DNA: TGTGCCAGCAGTGCGTTTTATCCTAGCGGGGGGGCTGCAGATACGCAGTATTTT.